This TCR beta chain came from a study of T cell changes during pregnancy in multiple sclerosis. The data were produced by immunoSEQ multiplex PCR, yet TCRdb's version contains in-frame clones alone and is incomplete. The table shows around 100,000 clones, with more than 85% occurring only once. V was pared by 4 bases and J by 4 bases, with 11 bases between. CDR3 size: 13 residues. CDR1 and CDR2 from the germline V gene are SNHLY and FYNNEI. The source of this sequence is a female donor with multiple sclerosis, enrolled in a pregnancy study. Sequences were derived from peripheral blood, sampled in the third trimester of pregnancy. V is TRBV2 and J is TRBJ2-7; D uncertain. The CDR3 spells CASSVRVPYEQYF. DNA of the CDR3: TGTGCCAGCAGTGTCCGGGTCCCTTACGAGCAGTACTTC.